A selection of T cell receptor beta chains follows, all from one sample in a study of OX40 agonist ivuxolimab in advanced cancers. Profiling relied on immunoSEQ multiplex PCR, and the TCRdb table lists in-frame clones only, not all of them. Of 100,000 or so clones in the sample, approximately 91% are singletons; the top ten hold around 0.71%. Sequenced here: CD4+ or CD8+ T cells sorted from blood, sampled in a trial of the OX40 agonist ivuxolimab. Source of these receptors: an adult with an advanced solid tumor such as melanoma, head and neck, liver or kidney cancer. The CDR3 runs from the conserved cysteine through the conserved F or W. Each record gives: clone size, V gene, D gene, J gene, CDR3 DNA, CDR3 protein. A D gene is named only where the DNA matches it firmly. The listing skips clone size in some rows; elsewhere it reads once, few, many or a size class.

NA	TRBV25-1	TRBD1	TRBJ2-4	TGTGCCAGCAGTAGACAGGGAGAGAACATTCAGTACTTC	CASSRQGENIQYF
NA	TRBV29-1	TRBD2	TRBJ2-3	TGCAGCGTTGGTGGGGGGGCAGATACGCAGTATTTT	CSVGGGADTQYF
NA	TRBV19	NA	TRBJ2-1	TGTGCCAGTACGTCTCCCGGGACCAAAGAGCAGTTCTTC	CASTSPGTKEQFF
NA	TRBV6-6	TRBD2	TRBJ2-3	TGTGCCAGCAGTTACGGTAGCGGGGGGGCTGAAGATACGCAGTATTTT	CASSYGSGGAEDTQYF
NA	TRBV6-1	NA	TRBJ1-4	TGTGCCAGCAGTGAAGACCCGGGACCGAATGAAAAACTGTTTTTT	CASSEDPGPNEKLFF
NA	TRBV5-1	NA	TRBJ1-1	TGCGCCAGCAGCTTGGATGGGGGCCCCGGGGTGACAGCTTTCTTT	CASSLDGGPGVTAFF
NA	TRBV5-1	NA	TRBJ2-4	TGCGCCAGCAGCTTGTTTACAGAACCTACCAAAAACATTCAGTACTTC	CASSLFTEPTKNIQYF
NA	TRBV7-7	NA	TRBJ2-5	TGTGCCAGCAGCCCAGGGATATCGGAGACCCAGTACTTC	CASSPGISETQYF
NA	TRBV6-1	NA	TRBJ1-3	TGTGCCAGCAGCCCAAGCGGGGGGTTGGATTTT	CASSPSGGLDF
NA	TRBV7-9	NA	TRBJ2-1	TGTGCCAGCAGCCTAGCGACAGGGTACAATGAGCAGTTCTTC	CASSLATGYNEQFF
NA	TRBV7-8	TRBD1	TRBJ2-7	TGTGCCAGCAGGATACAGGGGGCCTACGAGCAGTACTTC	CASRIQGAYEQYF
NA	TRBV29-1	NA	TRBJ1-1	TGCAGCGTGCCAGGGGTTTCGAACACTGAAGCTTTCTTT	CSVPGVSNTEAFF
few	TRBV2	TRBD1	TRBJ1-6	TGTGCCAGCAGCTTGATGACAGGGTCAAATTCACCCCTCCACTTT	CASSLMTGSNSPLHF
few	TRBV7-2	TRBD2	TRBJ2-1	TGTGCCAGCAGCTTAGTTCGAGCGGGGGGGCCAGGTGAGAATGAGCAGTTCTTC	CASSLVRAGGPGENEQFF
NA	TRBV7-2	NA	TRBJ1-6	TGTGCCAGCAGCTTACAGGGGCCCTATAATTCACCCCTCCACTTT	CASSLQGPYNSPLHF
NA	TRBV19	NA	TRBJ2-3	TGTGCCAGTAGTGATACAGGGGATACGCAGTATTTT	CASSDTGDTQYF
NA	TRBV12-5	TRBD2	TRBJ2-4	TGTGCTAGTGGTTTGATCGCTAGCGGGAGGGCCTCCATGGACAAAAACATTCAGTACTTC	CASGLIASGRASMDKNIQYF
NA	TRBV29-1	NA	TRBJ2-1	TGCAGCGTTGGCTGGGACAATGAGCAGTTCTTC	CSVGWDNEQFF
NA	TRBV7-8	TRBD1	TRBJ2-7	TGTGCCAGCAGCTTAGCGCCAGGGGGCACCTACGAGCAGTACTTC	CASSLAPGGTYEQYF
once	TRBV27	TRBD2	TRBJ2-5	TGTGCCAGCAGTTTTGGCGGGAGATCCCAAGAGACCCAGTACTTC	CASSFGGRSQETQYF
NA	TRBV12-5	NA	TRBJ2-1	TGTGCTAGTGTTTTGGGTCAGGGCCCCTACAATGAGCAGTTCTTC	CASVLGQGPYNEQFF
once	TRBV9	NA	TRBJ1-6	TGTGCCAGCAGCGTACAGGGTGATTCACCCCTCCACTTT	CASSVQGDSPLHF
NA	TRBV15	NA	TRBJ1-2	TGTGCCACCAGCTCGCCGGGACCCTATGGCTACACCTTC	CATSSPGPYGYTF
NA	TRBV6-6	TRBD2	TRBJ2-3	TGTGCCAGCAGCCATAGGGCGGGAGGCACAGATACGCAGTATTTT	CASSHRAGGTDTQYF
NA	TRBV2	TRBD2	TRBJ2-7	TGTGCCAGCAGTTCCACTAGCGGGAGAGGGGAGCAGTACTTC	CASSSTSGRGEQYF
NA	TRBV15	NA	TRBJ2-7	TGTGCCACCAGCACGGGGGGCACTTTGGCCTACGAGCAGTACTTC	CATSTGGTLAYEQYF
NA	TRBV6-5	TRBD1	TRBJ2-7	TGTGCCAGCAGTTACGGGACAGGGGCCTACGAGCAGTACTTC	CASSYGTGAYEQYF
NA	TRBV5-1	NA	TRBJ2-3	TGCGCCAGCAGCCTACAGGGTGTTGCAGATACGCAGTATTTT	CASSLQGVADTQYF
NA	TRBV5-1	NA	TRBJ2-2	TGCGCCAGCAGCACGATGGGACGCACCCCCGGGGAGCTGTTTTTT	CASSTMGRTPGELFF
NA	TRBV5-1	NA	TRBJ2-5	TGCGCCAGCAGCTCGGGACAACAACTGGGGCAAGAGACCCAGTACTTC	CASSSGQQLGQETQYF
NA	TRBV27	NA	TRBJ1-5	TGTGCCAGCAGCACGACAGGATTTTACCAGCCCCAGCATTTT	CASSTTGFYQPQHF
NA	TRBV5-1	NA	TRBJ2-3	TGCGCCAGCAGCTTACTAAGGGGGATGTCAGATACGCAGTATTTT	CASSLLRGMSDTQYF
NA	TRBV28	NA	TRBJ2-4	TGTGCCAGCAGTCCCGGGGGAATACTAGCCAAAAACATTCAGTACTTC	CASSPGGILAKNIQYF
NA	TRBV5-1	NA	TRBJ1-2	TGCGCCAGCAGCTTAGGCGGAGTAGCTAACTATGGCTACACCTTC	CASSLGGVANYGYTF
NA	TRBV5-4	NA	TRBJ2-3	TGTGCCAGCAGTGGTCAAGATACGCAGTATTTT	CASSGQDTQYF
NA	TRBV7-9	NA	TRBJ1-2	TGTGCCAGCAGCCCGAATTTAAGGCAGGGAGGCTATGGCTACACCTTC	CASSPNLRQGGYGYTF
NA	TRBV5-5	TRBD2	TRBJ2-7	TGTGCCAGCAGCTCGCCGGGACTAGCGGTCTACGAGCAGTACTTC	CASSSPGLAVYEQYF
NA	TRBV29-1	TRBD1	TRBJ1-6	TGCAGCGTTGGCCAGGGGGCGCGAGATTCACCCCTCCACTTT	CSVGQGARDSPLHF
few	TRBV5-8	NA	TRBJ1-2	TGTGCCAGCAGCGCTTTTATCGGGAGTGGCTACACCTTC	CASSAFIGSGYTF
NA	TRBV7-8	TRBD1	TRBJ2-7	TGTGCCAGCAGCCTCCAGGGGGCGGCCTCCTACGAGCAGTACTTC	CASSLQGAASYEQYF
NA	TRBV6-6	TRBD2	TRBJ2-3	TGTGCCAGCAGACCTCGGACTAGCGGGGACCCAGATACGCAGTATTTT	CASRPRTSGDPDTQYF
NA	TRBV19	NA	TRBJ2-5	TGTGCCAGTAGTATTTGGGGGGTGTCGGGGGACGAGACCCAGTACTTC	CASSIWGVSGDETQYF
once	TRBV4-3	NA	TRBJ2-3	TGCGCCAGCAGCCAAGAGTTTGCGGGCCCCACAGATACGCAGTATTTT	CASSQEFAGPTDTQYF
NA	TRBV5-4	NA	TRBJ1-1	TGTGCCAGCAGCTCGCCGGGGCGGAACACTGAAGCTTTCTTT	CASSSPGRNTEAFF
NA	TRBV27	TRBD1	TRBJ2-1	TGTGCCAGCAGACGTACAGGGGTTCAGAACAATGAGCAGTTCTTC	CASRRTGVQNNEQFF
NA	TRBV28	TRBD1	TRBJ2-2	TGTGCCAGCAGTCAGTTACAGGGGGCGTACACCGGGGAGCTGTTTTTT	CASSQLQGAYTGELFF
NA	TRBV5-1	NA	TRBJ1-1	TGCGCCAGCAGCTTGGCCGGGGCCACTGAAGCTTTCTTT	CASSLAGATEAFF
NA	TRBV19	NA	TRBJ1-1	TGTGCCAGTAGTATATCAGGGCAGCGCACTGAAGCTTTCTTT	CASSISGQRTEAFF
NA	TRBV7-8	NA	TRBJ1-6	TGTGCCAGCGGGCAGACAGTCAACTCACCCCTCCACTTT	CASGQTVNSPLHF
NA	TRBV7-2	TRBD1	TRBJ1-2	TGTGCCAGCAGCTTAGAAACAGGGAAGGGGGCCTATGGCTACACCTTC	CASSLETGKGAYGYTF